The T cell receptor beta chain under discussion was sequenced for a study of shared clonotypes between healthy human individuals. Study-wide background: The donor pool was made up of two women and three men aged 18 to 49.

Germline assignment: CDR1 MNHEY and CDR2 SVGAGI. The CDR3 sequence is 15 residues long. Trimming took 0 bases from V and 3 from J; bases not matched to a gene: 5. Findings and caveats of the study: An anticipated effect of sequencing depth on clonotype sharing among donors was recognized. Only blood was sampled; tissue repertoires likely differ.

A word on this clone: What it recognizes is unknown.

A deep-level run was used for the assay. Clones were read by immunoSEQ multiplex PCR, and TCRdb kept only the in-frame ones, dropping some. The profile covers about 490,000 clones, with 76% appearing a single time and roughly 13% taken by the ten largest. What was sequenced was PBMCs. The chain recombines TRBV6-5 with TRBJ2-7; 7 nucleotides match TRBD1. The sequence was obtained from a woman aged 40 to 55 in good health. Some clones in this sample may be carry-over from other donors' samples. The CDR3 here is CASSYSIGGLYEQYF. The CDR3 DNA follows: TGTGCCAGCAGTTACTCTATAGGGGGCCTCTACGAGCAGTACTTC.